These 10 T cell receptor beta chains share one sample of origin, sequenced in a study of T cell responses to AZD1222 COVID-19 vaccine. Profiled with immunoSEQ multiplex PCR; TCRdb holds only in-frame clones, not every one. The repertoire holds 140,000 to 150,000 clones, with 75% to 85% as singletons. The sequencing here drew on peripheral blood, taken on day 0 of MenACWY control vaccination. These receptors were collected from an adult in good health.

This chain joins TRBV3-1 (or the pseudogene TRBV3-2) and TRBJ1-2; unclear D gene. This CDR3 comprises 15 residues. Germline CDR1 is LGHDT and CDR2 is YNNKEL (reference sequence). The V end lost 1 base, the J end lost 5 bases, and 14 bases lay between the germline ends. The DNA of the CDR3 is TGTGCCAGCAGCCAAGGGAGCATGGTGGGATATGGCTACACCTTC. It yields the protein CASSQGSMVGYGYTF.

The chain carries TRBV4-2 and TRBJ2-5; D possibly corresponds to TRBD2 (6 bases). In germline, CDR1 is LGHNA, CDR2 YNFKEQ. This CDR3 contains 13 residues. V lost 1 base and J lost 3, with 6 bases in between. CDR3 residues: CASSQGGEETQYF. The DNA of the CDR3 is TGTGCCAGCAGCCAAGGCGGGGAAGAGACCCAGTACTTC.

V and J are TRBV3-1 (or the pseudogene TRBV3-2) and TRBJ2-7; weak D call: TRBD2 (6 bases). The V gene lost 4 bases and the J gene lost 5 bases, with 12 bases spanning the gap. CDR1 is LGHDT and CDR2 is YNNKEL in the germline V gene (reference sequence). This CDR3 comprises 13 residues. CDR3: CASSPLGGNEQYF. The CDR3 DNA is TGTGCCAGCAGCCCCCTTGGAGGGAACGAGCAGTACTTC.

This chain links TRBV5-1 with TRBJ2-5; D is perhaps TRBD1 (5 bases). The CDR3 totals 12 residues. In germline, CDR1 is SGHRS, CDR2 YFSETQ. The V end lost 5 bases, the J end lost 5 bases, and 10 bases lay between the germline ends. The CDR3 is CASRGAGETQYF. In DNA, the CDR3 is TGCGCCAGCAGAGGGGCTGGGGAGACCCAGTACTTC.

The CDR3 DNA is TGTGCCACCCGACAGGGGGCCGGCACTCTTCAGTTCTTC. Translation gives CATRQGAGTLQFF. The rearrangement links TRBV24-1 to TRBJ2-1, with 10 nucleotides matching TRBD1. With 9 bases clipped from V and 13 bases from J, the junction kept 11 bases outside the gene matches. Germline V gives CDR1 KGHDR, CDR2 SFDVKD. The CDR3 is 13 residues long.

This sequence joins TRBV10-2 and TRBJ2-5, with 14 nucleotides matching TRBD2. The junction had 3 bases not matched to a gene; V was cut back by 5 bases and J by 7 bases. Germline values: CDR1 WSHSY, CDR2 SAAADI. This CDR3 comprises 14 residues. The CDR3 DNA reads as TGCGCCAGCAGTTCGACTAGCGGGGGGGCGACCCAGTACTTC. As protein: CASSSTSGGATQYF.

The chain couples TRBV10-1 to TRBJ2-1; TRBD2 matches 8 bases. From germline, CDR1 is WNHNN and CDR2 SYGVQD (reference sequence). The CDR3 contains 14 residues. V gave up 5 bases and J gave up 3 bases; unmatched junction bases: 3. As DNA, the CDR3 is TGCGCCAGCAGTTCGGCGGGGGGCTACAATGAGCAGTTCTTC. Translated, it gives CASSSAGGYNEQFF.

This chain joins TRBV27 and TRBJ2-3; tentatively, D is TRBD2 (6 bases). Germline CDR1 MNHEY, CDR2 SMNVEV (reference sequence). The CDR3 is 12 residues long. V was cut by 5 bases and J by 7 bases, with 10 bases left in between. The CDR3 DNA is TGTGCCAGCAGTCTTAGCGGTTATACGCAGTATTTT. Translation: CASSLSGYTQYF.

This chain uses TRBV18 with TRBJ1-1; D may be TRBD1 (5 bases). Germline assignment: CDR1 KGHSH and CDR2 LQKENI. The CDR3 extends over 14 amino acids. Trimming stripped 4 bases from V and 1 base from J, with 10 bases between. In DNA form, the CDR3 reads TGTGCCAGCTCACTTACAGGACCGAACACTGAAGCTTTCTTT. It translates to CASSLTGPNTEAFF.

The genes are TRBV7-9 and TRBJ2-2, with D maybe TRBD1 (5 bases). Germline V gene data show CDR1 as SEHNR and CDR2 as FQNEAQ (reference sequence). This CDR3 is built from 15 residues. Deletions cut 3 bases from V and 5 bases from J, with 13 bases between. The CDR3 nucleotides read TGTGCCAGCAGCTTTGGCTCCCAGGGAACCGGGGAGCTGTTTTTT. Protein: CASSFGSQGTGELFF.